In its sample, the clone carrying this T cell receptor beta chain was seen many times. The source of the sample is a study of T-cell reconstitution after alpha-beta-depleted transplantation in children. This CDR3 is 15 amino acids long. V was shortened by 1 base and J by 6 bases, with 15 bases between the two germline ends. Researchers prepared the TCRbeta library using unique molecular identifiers, the study reports. TCRdb used MiXCR to reprocess the PCR reads, holding one entry per CDR3 protein. This sample has hundreds of thousands of distinct CDR3 sequences, with roughly 15% found just once. The chain combines TRBV12-3 or TRBV12-4 with TRBJ1-1; D is perhaps TRBD1 (6 bases). The clonotype originates from a human donor who donated a stem cell graft to a child with acute myeloid leukemia. The specimen was PBMCs from the stem cell graft donor, collected from the stem cell graft. The CDR3 nucleotides are TGTGCCAGCAGTTTAGTGGGGGCCCCTGGTGCTGAAGCTTTCTTT. This codes for CASSLVGAPGAEAFF.